The entry below gives a single T cell receptor (beta chain) sequence along with its context. The table came from immunoSEQ multiplex PCR; TCRdb's copy has only in-frame clones and leaves some out. The table includes 70,000 to 90,000 clones, 85% to 95% detected once. The data were taken from a study of brain T cells in children with intractable seizures. Germline V gene sequence: CDR1 SGHNT, CDR2 YYREEE (reference sequence). Between the trimmed V and J ends, which lost 4 bases and 4 bases, there was a span of 14 bases. The CDR3 length is 14 residues. The chain recombines TRBV5-4 with TRBJ1-2; the D gene is possibly TRBD1 (6 bases). This clonotype was obtained from a boy younger than two with tuberous sclerosis and intractable seizures. The sample in question was peripheral blood, obtained at surgery. The CDR3 is CASSLLGQPYGYTF. The CDR3 coding sequence is TGTGCCAGCAGCCTCCTCGGACAGCCCTATGGCTACACCTTC.